The clone carrying this T cell receptor (beta chain) was counted between two and nine times. Its specificity is not known. This specimen belongs to a study of post-analysis software for immune sequencing data. At the level of the study: Recorded disease courses covered relapsing-remitting, secondary progressive and progressive-relapsing multiple sclerosis. Some patients had no subtype annotation.

Whole-study results and caveats: When patients were compared with controls, five TRBV segments were more frequent, TRBV5-6, TRBV5-1 and TRBV20-1 among them. Samples from one preparation batch, clustered by F measure, grouped strongly together.

Trimming took off 4 bases at V and 0 bases at J, with 15 bases between the two ends. Germline V gene lookup returns CDR1 SNHLY and CDR2 FYNNEI. This CDR3 is built from 16 residues. Unique molecular identifiers were carried by the TCR beta cDNA libraries. Using its own MiXCR run on the PCR reads, TCRdb lists one record per CDR3 protein. In the table there are fewer than 850,000 distinct CDR3 sequences, roughly 30% of which are singletons. V usage is TRBV2 and J usage is TRBJ1-2; D uncertain. Sequencing was performed on blood. This clonotype originated in a girl aged 10 to 17 with multiple sclerosis. The CDR3 sequence: CASSAADFPPNYGYTF. The DNA of the CDR3 is TGTGCCAGCAGTGCGGCCGACTTCCCTCCTAACTATGGCTACACCTTC.